The next 4 T cell receptor beta chains were all read from a single sample in a study of CXCR3-negative and CXCR3-positive naive CD8 T cells. Through 5' RACE with UMI labels, the TRB cDNA libraries were prepared. No DNA is given; TCRdb re-called the 5' RACE reads and lists each CDR3 protein once. The listing records 41,000 or so distinct CDR3 sequences. The sequenced sample consisted of naive CXCR3- CD8+ T cells from blood. Noted subset: CD45RO-CCR7+CD27+CD95- naive CD8+ T cells lacking CXCR3 (TNR3-). The source of these receptors is a human donor in good health. Some clones in this sample may be carry-over from other donors' samples.

The chain links TRBV7-6 to TRBJ2-3; the D gene TCRdb calls, TRBD1, cannot be checked with no DNA. CDR3 size: 19 residues. Germline values: CDR1 SGHVS, CDR2 FNYEAQ. This chain's CDR3 is CASSLGVAGAPLITDTQYF.

The chain recombines TRBV29-1 with TRBJ1-4. Germline V gene data show CDR1 as SQVTM and CDR2 as ANQGSEA. The CDR3 covers 12 residues. This CDR3 reads CSVEDLSGEVFF.

The chain is built from TRBV29-1 and TRBJ1-5. Germline V gene data show CDR1 as SQVTM and CDR2 as ANQGSEA. CDR3 length: 11 residues. This chain's CDR3 is CSVGHNQPQHF.

The chain combines TRBV2 with TRBJ2-2; TCRdb lists TRBD2, though no DNA is available to test this call. Germline lookup yields CDR1 SNHLY and CDR2 FYNNEI. This CDR3 has 16 amino acids. The CDR3 sequence: CASSGTSGGYTGELFF.